This T cell receptor beta chain was sequenced for a study of control samples from healthy donors and cancer patients. Generated by immunoSEQ multiplex PCR, the TCRdb table keeps only in-frame clones and is missing some. The sample contains some 120,000 clones, about 90% of which appear only once. The sequencing input was blood. This TCR derives from a young man in good health.

CDR3 sequence reads: CSVEDKLWVGTEAFF. CDR3 bases: TGCAGCGTTGAAGATAAGTTATGGGTGGGCACTGAAGCTTTCTTT. The V gene is TRBV29-1, the J gene TRBJ1-1; D is undetermined. CDR1 and CDR2 from the germline V gene are SQVTM and ANQGSEA. Trimming cost V 0 bases and J 4 bases, with 15 bases left between them. The CDR3 runs to 15 residues.